One and the same sample provided the 19 T cell receptor beta chains below, sequenced in a study of CD8 T cells in ankylosing spondylitis. TCRdb reprocessed the 5' RACE reads with MiXCR, giving one entry per CDR3 protein. The sample contains some 140,000 distinct CDR3 sequences, about 7% of which appear only once. Material: blood, either unsorted or a sorted T cell fraction (not recorded which). These receptors all stem from a female donor with ankylosing spondylitis or in good health (not recorded which).

This clonotype appeared many times. The gene calls are TRBV9 and TRBJ2-6; no clear D. V lost 0 bases and J lost 0, with 4 bases in between. This CDR3 has 15 residues. Germline V CDR1 and CDR2: SGDLS, YYNGEE. The DNA for the CDR3 is TGTGCCAGCAGCGTAGAGGGCTCTGGGGCCAACGTCCTGACTTTC. This sequence encodes CASSVEGSGANVLTF.

The chain has TRBV15 and TRBJ1-2; TRBD1 is a possible D gene (5 bases). Per germline, CDR1 LNHNV and CDR2 YYDKDF (reference sequence). V lost 5 bases to trimming and J lost 8 bases, with 21 bases between them. The CDR3 extends over 15 amino acids. The DNA of the CDR3 is TGTGCCACCAGCCCCCCGAGGAGGACAAACGAGGGCTACACCTTC. Translating gives CATSPPRRTNEGYTF.

This clonotype was detected many times. The chain is built from TRBV20-1 and TRBJ2-1; 11 bases agree with TRBD2. The length of the CDR3 is 14 residues. Germline values: CDR1 DFQATT, CDR2 SNEGSKA (reference sequence). V trimming: 8 bases; J trimming: 9 bases; junction bases outside the gene matches: 12. CDR3 in DNA: TGCAGTCCCGCTGGGACTAGCGGTCGGGGTGAGCAGTTCTTC. It translates to CSPAGTSGRGEQFF.

This clonotype was seen repeatedly, ten times or more. The CDR3 protein is CASSTGWSGDEQFF. The CDR3 DNA sequence: TGTGCCAGCAGCACGGGGTGGTCGGGGGATGAGCAGTTCTTC. The chain has TRBV12-3 or TRBV12-4 and TRBJ2-1, with D maybe TRBD2 (6 bases). CDR3 length: 14 residues. Trimming pared 6 bases from V and 8 bases from J, leaving 17 bases between.

This clonotype was counted a few times. A much larger clone is a single base away; this may be a read error. The chain joins TRBV3-1 to TRBJ1-1, with D possibly being TRBD1 (5 bases). The germline V gene has CDR1 LGHDT and CDR2 YNNKEL (reference sequence). The CDR3 spans 14 residues. CDR3 loop: CAGSQRGDGSEAFF. CDR3 nucleotide sequence: TGTGCCGGCAGCCAAAGAGGGGACGGTTCAGAAGCTTTCTTT.

This clonotype was counted ten times or more. The rearrangement links TRBV3-1 to TRBJ2-4; D ambiguous. V gave up 3 bases and J gave up 9 bases, with 15 bases separating them. The CDR3 contains 14 residues. Germline lookup yields CDR1 LGHDT and CDR2 YNNKEL (reference sequence). The CDR3 nucleotides are TGTGCCAGCAGCCACCTGGACCGAGCTAGCATTCAGTACTTC. It codes for CASSHLDRASIQYF.

This clonotype was observed many times. The chain carries TRBV7-2 and TRBJ2-3, with D perhaps TRBD2 (5 bases). This CDR3 comprises 13 residues. CDR1 and CDR2 (germline): SGHTA, FQGNSA. The ends were cut back, 1 base at V and 14 bases at J, with 16 bases in the middle. The CDR3 sequence is CASSLDSAGPRYF. Here the CDR3 DNA reads TGTGCCAGCAGCTTAGATTCGGCGGGCCCGCGGTATTTT.

This clonotype was recorded a few times. An end of the junction differs from the germline gene, which may be a read error. This rearrangement joins TRBV7-9 to TRBJ2-5, with D maybe TRBD2 (5 bases). Per the germline V gene, CDR1 is SEHNR and CDR2 is FQNEAQ (reference sequence). This CDR3 has 13 residues. Here the CDR3 DNA reads TGTGCCGGCAGCCCCGGGGTGGCAGAGACCCAGTACTTC. This sequence encodes CAGSPGVAETQYF.

The CDR3 loop is CASSLGGGQNYEQYF. CDR3 nucleotides: TGTGCCAGCAGCTTAGGCGGCGGACAGAACTACGAGCAGTACTTC. V usage is TRBV7-9 and J usage is TRBJ2-7; the D gene is possibly TRBD1 (6 bases). CDR1 and CDR2 (germline): SEHNR, FQNEAQ (reference sequence). V lost 1 base and J lost 3, with 13 bases in between. This CDR3 spans 15 amino acids. The whole variable domain, filled in from reference TRBV7-9 and TRBJ2-7, reads DTGVSQNPRHKITKRGQNVTFRCDPISEHNRLYWYRQTLGQGPEFLTYFQNEAQLEKSRLLSDRFSAERPKGSFSTLEIQRTEQGDSAMYLCASSLGGGQNYEQYFGPGTRLTVT.

Ten or more counts support this clonotype. V usage is TRBV6-1 and J usage is TRBJ1-1; a weak D match, TRBD1 (5 bases). CDR1 and CDR2 from the germline V gene are MNHNS and SASEGT. Trimming took off 6 bases at V and 5 bases at J, with 22 bases between the two ends. This CDR3 is 16 amino acids long. CDR3 bases: TGTGCCAGCAGCCTAGACGTAGGGGCTATTTGGACTGAAGCTTTCTTT. Its translation: CASSLDVGAIWTEAFF.

As to this clonotype: A much larger clone differs from this one at a single base, so this may be a read error. The V call is TRBV12-3 or TRBV12-4, the J call TRBJ2-2, with a possible D match to TRBD1 (5 bases). The CDR3 contains 13 residues. The ends were cut back, 10 bases at V and 6 bases at J, with 15 bases in the middle. CDR3 residues: CATSTQGPGELFF. CDR3 bases: TGTGCCACCTCCACGCAGGGTCCCGGGGAGCTGTTTTTT.

There are many counts of this clonotype. V and J are TRBV20-1 and TRBJ2-2; D tentatively reads TRBD1 or TRBD2 (6 bases each). Germline assignment: CDR1 DFQATT and CDR2 SNEGSKA (reference sequence). This CDR3 is 14 amino acids long. V gave up 6 bases and J gave up 7 bases, with 18 bases separating them. CDR3 protein: CSARFPRGDGELFF. DNA of the CDR3: TGCAGTGCCCGTTTTCCAAGGGGGGACGGGGAGCTGTTTTTT.

This clonotype was counted many times. The chain joins TRBV6-1 to TRBJ1-4, with D perhaps TRBD1 (5 bases). Germline V gene sequence: CDR1 MNHNS, CDR2 SASEGT. The CDR3 totals 14 residues. V dropped 3 bases and J dropped 8 bases, with 13 bases sitting between them. The CDR3 sequence: CASSDRQKGEKLFF. CDR3 bases: TGTGCCAGCAGTGATAGACAAAAGGGGGAAAAACTGTTTTTT.

This clonotype showed up many times. The chain links TRBV6-5 to TRBJ2-5; D is unclear. The length of the CDR3 is 14 residues. Trimming removed 4 bases at V and 5 bases at J, with 14 bases between. The germline V gene encodes CDR1 MNHEY and CDR2 SVGAGI. This chain's CDR3 is CASSSPRVGETQYF. CDR3 DNA: TGTGCCAGCAGTTCCCCCCGGGTCGGGGAGACCCAGTACTTC.

This clonotype was seen at least ten times. This chain links TRBV27 with TRBJ2-3, with no clear D. CDR3 length: 13 residues. Trimming stripped 4 bases from V and 3 bases from J, with 8 bases between. From germline, CDR1 is MNHEY and CDR2 SMNVEV (reference sequence). CDR3 region: CASSSGGTDTQYF. Written as DNA, the CDR3 is TGTGCCAGCAGTTCTGGCGGAACAGATACGCAGTATTTT.

This clonotype was found many times. The V gene is TRBV9, the J gene TRBJ1-6, with 10 bases fitting TRBD1. The CDR3 extends over 15 amino acids. Trimming removed 3 bases from V and 9 bases from J; junction bases left unmatched: 6. Germline CDR1 SGDLS, CDR2 YYNGEE. CDR3: CASSAMDRGVSPLHF. For the CDR3, the DNA is TGTGCCAGCAGCGCGATGGACAGGGGGGTTTCACCCCTCCACTTT. Using reference TRBV9 and TRBJ1-6 for the parts outside the CDR3, the full variable domain is DSGVTQTPKHLITATGQRVTLRCSPRSGDLSVYWYQQSLDQGLQFLIQYYNGEERAKGNILERFSAQQFPDLHSELNLSSLELGDSALYFCASSAMDRGVSPLHFGNGTRLTVT.

This clonotype was counted many times. The gene calls are TRBV5-1 and TRBJ2-1; unclear D gene. Trimming removed 2 bases at V and 0 bases at J, with 12 bases between. The CDR3 is 16 amino acids. CDR1 is SGHRS, CDR2 YFSETQ, per germline. The CDR3 bases are TGCGCCAGCAGCTTTAGTGGCTTAAGCTCCTACAATGAGCAGTTCTTC. Its protein is CASSFSGLSSYNEQFF.

This clonotype occurred many times. The gene calls are TRBV7-3 and TRBJ1-1; D not certain. CDR1 is SGHTA and CDR2 is FQGTGA in the germline V gene. The CDR3 covers 13 residues. The V and J ends lost 5 bases and 6 bases respectively, with 13 bases between them. CDR3 sequence (DNA): TGTGCCAGCAGCATACTACACGGCTCTGAAGCTTTCTTT. This translates into CASSILHGSEAFF.

The V and J genes are TRBV29-1 and TRBJ2-5; maybe TRBD1 (5 bases). Trimming cost V 1 base and J 3 bases, with 12 bases left between them. This CDR3 comprises 14 residues. Germline loops: CDR1 SQVTM, CDR2 ANQGSEA. CDR3 protein: CSVEVPGWEETQYF. The CDR3 DNA reads TGCAGCGTTGAAGTCCCAGGGTGGGAAGAGACCCAGTACTTC.